This entry lists 19 T cell receptor beta chains sequenced from one sample in a study of regulatory T cells in long-lasting Graves disease. Arm-PCR of CDR3 regions with iRepertoire HTBI primers generated TCR beta libraries. TCRdb re-called the multiplex PCR reads with MiXCR, one entry per CDR3 protein. The top ten clones hold over 6% of a sample with about 470,000 distinct CDR3 sequences, under 25% of them seen once. The time point is: persistent/refractory GD, antithyroid drugs over 5 years with positive TRAb. PBMC RNA served as the TCR library source. The sequencing here drew on peripheral blood mononuclear cells (PBMCs), taken when the disease was refractory, from a patient treated with antithyroid drugs. The receptors originated from a female donor with Graves disease.

On this clonotype: This may be a read error: a much more frequent sequence differs by one nucleotide. The chain couples TRBV6-2 or TRBV6-3 to TRBJ1-3; 9 bases line up with TRBD1. This CDR3 region has 15 residues. Germline V lookup: CDR1 MNHEY, CDR2 SVGEGT. Unmatched junction bases numbered 2, after V lost 5 bases and J lost 0 bases. CDR3 in DNA: TGTGCCAGCAGTGTGGGACAGGGCTCTGGAAACACCATATATTTT. Protein sequence: CASSVGQGSGNTIYF.

In nucleotides, the CDR3 is TGTGCCAGCAGCTCGCGGTATAGGGGGGATGAGCAGTTCTTC. Translated, it gives CASSSRYRGDEQFF. V is TRBV7-2 and J is TRBJ2-1; the D call may be TRBD1 or TRBD2 (6 bases each). V lost 4 bases to trimming and J lost 8 bases, with 15 bases between them. There are 14 residues in the CDR3. CDR1 SGHTA and CDR2 FQGNSA come from the germline V gene.

This clonotype has at least ten counts. CDR3 DNA sequence: TGTGCCAGCAGCGGACCGGGACAGGGGGCTGGTTCACCCCTCCACTTT. Amino acids: CASSGPGQGAGSPLHF. This chain links TRBV7-8 with TRBJ1-6; 12 nucleotides match TRBD1. CDR1 is SGHVS, CDR2 FQNEAQ, per germline. The CDR3 covers 16 residues. The ends lost 5 bases at V and 9 bases at J; junction bases unmatched: 8.

This clonotype was detected many times. The chain is built from TRBV20-1 and TRBJ1-5; D is undetermined. Trimming removed 1 base at V and 4 bases at J, with 11 bases between. Germline CDR1 is DFQATT and CDR2 is SNEGSKA (reference sequence). The CDR3 is 14 residues long. The CDR3 DNA sequence: TGCAGTGCTAGAGTGGGGAGTGGTAATCAGCCCCAGCATTTT. It translates to CSARVGSGNQPQHF.

The chain couples TRBV20-1 to TRBJ2-7; D not resolved. The germline CDR1 and CDR2 sequences are DFQATT and SNEGSKA (reference sequence). CDR3 length: 13 amino acids. Trimming stripped 5 bases from V and 6 bases from J, with 17 bases between. The CDR3 DNA follows: TGCAGTGCTTTGGCAGCCCAGTACTCCGAGCAGTACTTC. Encoded protein: CSALAAQYSEQYF.

The rearrangement uses TRBV7-2 and TRBJ2-4, with D tentatively TRBD2 (5 bases). Trimming removed 5 bases from V and 0 bases from J, with 14 bases in between. In germline, CDR1 is SGHTA, CDR2 FQGNSA. There are 16 residues in the CDR3. CDR3 protein: CASSPGGRIAKNIQYF. The CDR3 DNA reads TGTGCCAGCAGCCCCGGAGGCCGCATAGCCAAAAACATTCAGTACTTC.

This clonotype occurred many times. The rearrangement joins TRBV6-2 or TRBV6-3 to TRBJ2-7; TRBD2 matches 13 bases. Germline values: CDR1 MNHEY, CDR2 SVGEGT. Trimming took 1 base from V and 4 from J; bases not matched to a gene: 4. The CDR3 is 16 residues long. The CDR3 DNA reads as TGTGCCAGCAGTTACTTTGGGACTAGCGGGAAGTACGAGCAGTACTTC. Encoded protein: CASSYFGTSGKYEQYF.

This clonotype was detected only a few times. V gene TRBV20-1 combines with J gene TRBJ1-1, with D perhaps matching TRBD1 (6 bases). The CDR3 has 15 amino acids. Per the germline V gene, CDR1 is DFQATT and CDR2 is SNEGSKA (reference sequence). V lost 6 bases and J 1 base, leaving 18 bases between the germline ends. The CDR3 protein is CSAMSVETGNTEAFF. Written as DNA, the CDR3 is TGCAGTGCCATGTCCGTTGAGACAGGGAACACTGAAGCTTTCTTT.

CDR3 sequence reads: CASSLPTGLSYEQYF. DNA for the CDR3: TGTGCCAGCAGTTTGCCTACAGGGCTCTCCTACGAGCAGTACTTC. This rearrangement joins TRBV12-3 or TRBV12-4 to TRBJ2-7, with D tentatively TRBD1 (6 bases). V was trimmed by 3 bases and J by 0 bases, leaving 12 bases between them. The length of the CDR3 is 15 residues.

This clonotype came up many times. This chain's CDR3 is CASSLAPSGNTIYF. As DNA, the CDR3 is TGTGCCAGCAGTTTAGCGCCCTCTGGAAACACCATATATTTT. V and J are TRBV12-3 or TRBV12-4 and TRBJ1-3; no clear D. The CDR3 is 14 amino acids. The V end was cut by 0 bases, the J end by 0 bases, with 3 bases between.

This clonotype was detected a few times. The genes are TRBV28 and TRBJ2-4; 7 nucleotides line up with TRBD1. Germline values: CDR1 MDHEN, CDR2 SYDVKM. V gave up 8 bases and J gave up 2 bases; unmatched junction bases: 6. The CDR3 contains 14 residues. CDR3 in amino acids: CASHRGASKNIQYF. The CDR3, as DNA: TGTGCCAGCCACAGGGGCGCATCCAAAAACATTCAGTACTTC.

This clonotype has a handful of counts. V gene TRBV2 combines with J gene TRBJ1-4; D gene uncertain. This CDR3 spans 13 amino acids. V lost 6 bases to trimming and J lost 3 bases, with 8 bases between them. Germline CDR1 is SNHLY and CDR2 is FYNNEI. CDR3 in DNA: TGTGCCAGCAGCGACCTAGCTAATGAAAAACTGTTTTTT. Translated, it gives CASSDLANEKLFF.

This clonotype was found many times. The genes are TRBV2 and TRBJ1-1; D gene ambiguous. The CDR3 sequence is 12 residues long. The V gene lost 6 bases and the J gene lost 4 bases, with 9 bases spanning the gap. Germline V CDR1 and CDR2: SNHLY, FYNNEI. The CDR3, as DNA: TGTGCCAGCAGCAAACTCACCACTGAAGCTTTCTTT. Translated, it gives CASSKLTTEAFF.

Many counts were recorded for this clonotype. This sequence joins TRBV27 and TRBJ2-5; TRBD2 agrees at 8 bases. The junction had 8 bases not matched to a gene; V was cut back by 5 bases and J by 0 bases. The V gene's germline CDR1 is MNHEY and CDR2 SMNVEV (reference sequence). The CDR3 spans 16 residues. CDR3 nucleotides: TGTGCCAGCAGTACCCCGGGGGGGCCGGACCAAGAGACCCAGTACTTC. The encoded protein is CASSTPGGPDQETQYF.

J is TRBJ2-5 and V is TRBV6-1; unclear D gene. The V and J ends lost 0 bases and 4 bases respectively, with 6 bases between them. This CDR3 has 13 amino acids. From germline, CDR1 is MNHNS and CDR2 SASEGT. Here the CDR3 reads CASSEALRETQYF. The CDR3 region has the DNA TGTGCCAGCAGTGAAGCGCTTCGAGAGACCCAGTACTTC.

This clonotype was recorded many times. The rearrangement uses TRBV20-1 and TRBJ1-2; no reliable D call. Deletions cut 5 bases from V and 3 bases from J, with 4 bases between. The CDR3 runs 10 residues. From germline, CDR1 is DFQATT and CDR2 SNEGSKA (reference sequence). CDR3 DNA: TGCAGTGCTCTGGACTATGGCTACACCTTC. It codes for CSALDYGYTF.

Ten or more counts support this clonotype. The chain employs TRBV12-3 or TRBV12-4 and TRBJ2-6, with D possibly being TRBD2 (6 bases). Trimming stripped 1 base from V and 1 base from J, with 11 bases between. The CDR3 contains 17 residues. CDR3: CASSLEVLASGANVLTF. For the CDR3, the DNA is TGTGCCAGCAGTTTAGAAGTACTAGCTTCTGGGGCCAACGTCCTGACTTTC.

This clonotype came up many times. The V and J genes are TRBV20-1 and TRBJ1-1, with 7 bases fitting TRBD1. The CDR3 has 13 amino acids. Germline assignment: CDR1 DFQATT and CDR2 SNEGSKA (reference sequence). J was trimmed by 3 bases and V by 3 bases; bases with no gene match: 4. The CDR3 DNA is TGCAGTGCTAGCCAGGGGGGGGACACTGAAGCTTTCTTT. Its translation: CSASQGGDTEAFF.

The V and J genes are TRBV7-9 and TRBJ2-2, with D tentatively TRBD2 (6 bases). V was clipped by 1 base and J by 4 bases, with 13 bases between them. From germline, CDR1 is SEHNR and CDR2 FQNEAQ (reference sequence). The CDR3 is made up of 16 amino acids. For the CDR3, the DNA is TGTGCCAGCAGCTTAGGACTAGATTCGATCACCGGGGAGCTGTTTTTT. This sequence encodes CASSLGLDSITGELFF. Using reference TRBV7-9 and TRBJ2-2 for the parts outside the CDR3, the full variable domain is DTGVSQNPRHKITKRGQNVTFRCDPISEHNRLYWYRQTLGQGPEFLTYFQNEAQLEKSRLLSDRFSAERPKGSFSTLEIQRTEQGDSAMYLCASSLGLDSITGELFFGEGSRLTVL.